This T cell receptor beta chain was obtained from a study of regulatory T cells in long-lasting Graves disease. Study overall: Disease was considered persistent Graves' disease after over 5 years of antithyroid drugs (with positive TSH receptor antibodies). General study results and limits: Newly diagnosed disease favored TRBV20-1 and TRBJ2-1 over persistent disease. Sharing of public clonotypes was greater in persistent patients (about 2,700) than in new patients (966).

In this sample, this clonotype turned up many times. What it recognizes is unknown. J was trimmed by 9 bases and V by 4 bases; bases with no gene match: 4. The CDR3 runs to 14 residues. Germline V gene lookup returns CDR1 MGHDK and CDR2 SYGVNS. Arm-PCR with iRepertoire HTBI primers amplified the CDR3 regions for these TCR beta libraries. TCRdb called the multiplex PCR reads again in MiXCR, with one record for every CDR3 protein. Among a few hundred thousand distinct CDR3 sequences, roughly a fifth were seen once, and the ten largest hold roughly an eighth. The time point is: persistent/refractory GD, antithyroid drugs over 5 years with positive TRAb. From RNA extracted from PBMCs, the TCR library was made. Blood from the periphery, around 10 milliliters in all, was drawn into EDTA tubes.

This specimen was peripheral blood mononuclear cells (PBMCs), taken when the disease was refractory, from a patient treated with antithyroid drugs. The TCR originated in a female donor with Graves disease. The gene calls are TRBV25-1 and TRBJ1-6; TRBD1 agrees at 9 bases. For the CDR3, the DNA is TGTGCCAGCAGTGTCGGGACAGGGCGTTCACCCCTCCACTTT. Amino acid sequence: CASSVGTGRSPLHF.